These 16 T cell receptor beta chains share one sample of origin, sequenced in a study of blood T cell repertoires in COVID-19. Clones were read by immunoSEQ multiplex PCR, and TCRdb kept only the in-frame ones, dropping some. The table records over 90,000 clones, 84% of them present only once. Specimen: peripheral blood. Source of these receptors: a human donor in a cohort sampled during active COVID-19.

This clone was detected only once. The chain has TRBV3-1 (or the pseudogene TRBV3-2) and TRBJ1-4; no firm D call. The CDR3 is 14 residues long. Germline assignment: CDR1 LGHDT and CDR2 YNNKEL (reference sequence). The ends were cut back, 2 bases at V and 2 bases at J, with 6 bases in the middle. CDR3 sequence: CASSQRTTNEKLFF. The DNA for the CDR3 is TGTGCCAGCAGCCAACGCACTACTAATGAAAAACTGTTTTTT.

CDR3 nucleotides: TGTGCCAGCAGTGGATCCCAGTCGAACACCGGGGAGCTGTTTTTT. This gives the protein CASSGSQSNTGELFF. The J gene is TRBJ2-2, the V gene TRBV2; no definite D call. Trimming removed 4 bases from V and 0 bases from J, with 9 bases in between. This CDR3 region has 15 residues. Germline CDR1 SNHLY, CDR2 FYNNEI.

The chain has TRBV4-1 and TRBJ1-2; D unresolved. CDR3 length equals 13 residues. Trimming removed 5 bases at V and 6 bases at J, with 13 bases between. The germline gives CDR1 MGHRA, CDR2 YSYEKL. CDR3 region: CASSSEGLDGYTF. The DNA for the CDR3 is TGCGCCAGCAGCAGCGAGGGTTTGGATGGCTACACCTTC.

Worth noting for this clone: The sample contains more than one DNA sequence encoding this CDR3. This chain joins TRBV2 and TRBJ1-2; D is unclear. In germline, CDR1 is SNHLY, CDR2 FYNNEI. This CDR3 is 12 amino acids long. Trimming stripped 3 bases from V and 8 bases from J, with 10 bases between. The CDR3 sequence is CASSEDRGGYTF. The CDR3 coding sequence is TGTGCCAGCAGTGAGGATCGCGGAGGCTACACCTTC.

The V call is TRBV9, the J call TRBJ1-1; TRBD1 might be the D (6 bases). The CDR3 runs 14 residues. Germline CDR1 SGDLS, CDR2 YYNGEE. Trimming cost V 4 bases and J 8 bases, with 18 bases left between them. CDR3 nucleotide sequence: TGTGCCAGCAGCTCGGGGACACCCGTTGGGGAAGCTTTCTTT. Translation: CASSSGTPVGEAFF.

The CDR3 DNA sequence: TGCAGCGTGGGAGCGGGCGGCTTTAACAATGAGCAGTTCTTC. It is translated as CSVGAGGFNNEQFF. The chain combines TRBV29-1 with TRBJ2-1, with D possibly TRBD2 on 6 matching bases. Trimming cost V 6 bases and J 5 bases, with 17 bases left between them. Germline V gene lookup returns CDR1 SQVTM and CDR2 ANQGSEA. This CDR3 is built from 14 residues.

This rearrangement joins TRBV28 to TRBJ1-4, with D unclear. CDR3 length: 15 amino acids. The germline gives CDR1 MDHEN, CDR2 SYDVKM. Trimming removed 5 bases from V and 0 bases from J, with 10 bases in between. The CDR3: CASSTLSPTNEKLFF. In nucleotides, the CDR3 is TGTGCCAGCAGTACTCTTTCCCCAACTAATGAAAAACTGTTTTTT.

This chain joins TRBV5-1 and TRBJ1-2, with a tentative D call TRBD1 (6 bases). This CDR3 has 15 amino acids. Germline lookup yields CDR1 SGHRS and CDR2 YFSETQ. The V end was cut by 2 bases, the J end by 8 bases, with 19 bases between. The CDR3 DNA follows: TGCGCCAGCAGCTTTAAACAGGGTAGGGAAGGCGGCTACACCTTC. Translated: CASSFKQGREGGYTF. The variable domain in full, completed from reference TRBV5-1 and TRBJ1-2, reads KAGVTQTPRYLIKTRGQQVTLSCSPISGHRSVSWYQQTPGQGLQFLFEYFSETQRNKGNFPGRFSGRQFSNSRSEMNVSTLELGDSALYLCASSFKQGREGGYTFGSGTRLTVV.

This rearrangement joins TRBV5-6 to TRBJ1-3, with D possibly matching TRBD1 (6 bases). The CDR3 consists of 15 residues. Germline assignment: CDR1 SGHDT and CDR2 YYEEEE. V was cut by 3 bases and J by 1 base, with 11 bases left in between. The CDR3 bases are TGTGCCAGCAGCTCGGACAGATTATCTGGAAACACCATATATTTT. Translated: CASSSDRLSGNTIYF.

This chain uses TRBV4-2 with TRBJ2-7, with D perhaps TRBD1 (6 bases). Germline V gives CDR1 LGHNA, CDR2 YNFKEQ. Trimming took off 1 base at V and 3 bases at J, with 10 bases between the two ends. This CDR3 is 14 amino acids long. The CDR3 bases are TGTGCCAGCAGCCAAGGACACAGGGACTACGAGCAGTACTTC. Residues: CASSQGHRDYEQYF.

V is TRBV19 and J is TRBJ2-6; a weak D match, TRBD2 (5 bases). The CDR3 runs to 14 residues. Germline CDR1 LNHDA, CDR2 SQIVND (reference sequence). Trimming took off 7 bases at V and 2 bases at J, with 9 bases between the two ends. Here the CDR3 reads CASTGVAGANVLTF. The DNA for the CDR3 is TGTGCCAGTACCGGGGTGGCTGGGGCCAACGTCCTGACTTTC.

A single count supports this clone. The chain recombines TRBV18 with TRBJ2-5; D is possibly TRBD2 (6 bases). V was cut by 3 bases and J by 4 bases, with 12 bases left in between. Germline values: CDR1 KGHSH, CDR2 LQKENI. CDR3 size: 14 residues. CDR3 sequence (DNA): TGTGCCAGCTCACCGGGGGGAGTGGCAGAGACCCAGTACTTC. Translated: CASSPGGVAETQYF.

This chain links TRBV11-3 with TRBJ2-6; maybe TRBD1 (5 bases). V shed 6 bases and J shed 4 bases, with 13 bases lying between them. The CDR3 contains 15 residues. Germline-derived CDR1 and CDR2 are SGHNT and YENEEA. CDR3 protein: CASSPGLAGANVLTF. The CDR3 bases are TGTGCCAGCAGTCCAGGGTTAGCCGGGGCCAACGTCCTGACTTTC.

This clone has more than one count but fewer than ten. This chain joins TRBV7-2 and TRBJ2-1, with 9 nucleotides matching TRBD2. CDR1 is SGHTA and CDR2 is FQGNSA in the germline V gene. CDR3 length: 17 amino acids. V lost 0 bases to trimming and J lost 2 bases; unmatched junction nucleotides: 5. The CDR3 here is CASSLASGGGAYNEQFF. Here the CDR3 DNA reads TGTGCCAGCAGCTTAGCTAGCGGGGGAGGCGCCTACAATGAGCAGTTCTTC. Full variable domain (missing parts from reference TRBV7-2 and TRBJ2-1): GAGVSQSPSNKVTEKGKDVELRCDPISGHTALYWYRQSLGQGLEFLIYFQGNSAPDKSGLPSDRFSAERTGGSVSTLTIQRTQQEDSAVYLCASSLASGGGAYNEQFFGPGTRLTVL.

The J gene is TRBJ1-2, the V gene TRBV5-6, with D possibly being TRBD1 (5 bases). Trimming removed 0 bases from V and 0 bases from J, with 12 bases in between. The CDR3 contains 16 residues. Germline V lookup: CDR1 SGHDT, CDR2 YYEEEE. The CDR3 reads CASSLGSGKANYGYTF. The CDR3 DNA reads TGTGCCAGCAGCTTGGGGTCAGGGAAGGCTAACTATGGCTACACCTTC.

V usage is TRBV6-5 and J usage is TRBJ1-5, with a tentative D call TRBD1 (5 bases). Germline assignment: CDR1 MNHEY and CDR2 SVGAGI. The CDR3 loop spans 13 amino acids. Trimming removed 2 bases from V and 7 bases from J, with 9 bases in between. The CDR3 coding sequence is TGTGCCAGCAGTTACGCGGGGGACCAGCCCCAGCATTTT. Its protein product is CASSYAGDQPQHF.